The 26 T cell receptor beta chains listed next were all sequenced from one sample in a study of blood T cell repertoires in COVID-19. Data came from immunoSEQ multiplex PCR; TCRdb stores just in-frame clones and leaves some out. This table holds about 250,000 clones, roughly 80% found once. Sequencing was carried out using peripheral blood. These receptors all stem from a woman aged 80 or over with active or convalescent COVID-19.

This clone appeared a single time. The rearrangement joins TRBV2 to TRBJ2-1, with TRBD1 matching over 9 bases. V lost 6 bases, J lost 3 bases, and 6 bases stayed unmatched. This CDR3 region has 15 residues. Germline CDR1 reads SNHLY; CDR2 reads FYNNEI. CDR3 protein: CASSGQGNHYNEQFF. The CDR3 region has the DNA TGTGCCAGCAGCGGACAGGGGAACCACTACAATGAGCAGTTCTTC.

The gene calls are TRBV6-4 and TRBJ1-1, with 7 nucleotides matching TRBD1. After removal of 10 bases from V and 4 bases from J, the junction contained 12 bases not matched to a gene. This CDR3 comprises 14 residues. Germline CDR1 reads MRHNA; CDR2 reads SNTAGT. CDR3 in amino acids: CATPFEGASTEAFF. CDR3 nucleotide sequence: TGTGCCACACCCTTCGAGGGGGCGTCCACTGAAGCTTTCTTT.

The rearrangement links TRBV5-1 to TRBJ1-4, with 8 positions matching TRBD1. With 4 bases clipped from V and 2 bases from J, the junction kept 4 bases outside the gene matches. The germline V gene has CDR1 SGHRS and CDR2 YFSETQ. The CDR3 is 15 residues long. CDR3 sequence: CASSNGTGTNEKLFF. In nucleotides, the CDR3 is TGCGCCAGCAGCAACGGGACAGGCACTAATGAAAAACTGTTTTTT. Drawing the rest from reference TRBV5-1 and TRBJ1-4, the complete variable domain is KAGVTQTPRYLIKTRGQQVTLSCSPISGHRSVSWYQQTPGQGLQFLFEYFSETQRNKGNFPGRFSGRQFSNSRSEMNVSTLELGDSALYLCASSNGTGTNEKLFFGSGTQLSVL.

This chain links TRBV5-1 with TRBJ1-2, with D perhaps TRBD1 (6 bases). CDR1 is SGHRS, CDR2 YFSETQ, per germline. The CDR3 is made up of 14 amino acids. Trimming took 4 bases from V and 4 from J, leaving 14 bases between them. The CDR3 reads CASSPSTGTYGYTF. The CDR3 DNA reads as TGCGCCAGCAGCCCGTCGACAGGAACCTATGGCTACACCTTC.

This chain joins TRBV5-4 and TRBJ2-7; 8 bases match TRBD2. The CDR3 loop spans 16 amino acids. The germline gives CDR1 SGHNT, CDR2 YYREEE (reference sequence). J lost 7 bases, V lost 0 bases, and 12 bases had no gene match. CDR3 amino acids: CASSLGSTSATREQYF. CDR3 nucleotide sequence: TGTGCCAGCAGCTTGGGATCGACTAGCGCTACTCGAGAGCAGTACTTC.

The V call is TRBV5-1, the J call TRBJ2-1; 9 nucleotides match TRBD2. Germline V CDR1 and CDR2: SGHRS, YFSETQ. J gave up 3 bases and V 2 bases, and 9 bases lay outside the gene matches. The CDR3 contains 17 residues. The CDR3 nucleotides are TGCGCCAGCAGCTTAACAGCGGGAGGCATTGTCTACAATGAGCAGTTCTTC. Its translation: CASSLTAGGIVYNEQFF. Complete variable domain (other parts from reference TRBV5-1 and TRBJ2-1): KAGVTQTPRYLIKTRGQQVTLSCSPISGHRSVSWYQQTPGQGLQFLFEYFSETQRNKGNFPGRFSGRQFSNSRSEMNVSTLELGDSALYLCASSLTAGGIVYNEQFFGPGTRLTVL.

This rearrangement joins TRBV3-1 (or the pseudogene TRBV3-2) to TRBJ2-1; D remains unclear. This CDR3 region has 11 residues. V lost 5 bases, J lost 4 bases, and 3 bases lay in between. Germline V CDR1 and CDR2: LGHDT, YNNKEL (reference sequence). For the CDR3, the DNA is TGTGCCAGCAGCGCGTACAATGAGCAGTTCTTC. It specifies CASSAYNEQFF.

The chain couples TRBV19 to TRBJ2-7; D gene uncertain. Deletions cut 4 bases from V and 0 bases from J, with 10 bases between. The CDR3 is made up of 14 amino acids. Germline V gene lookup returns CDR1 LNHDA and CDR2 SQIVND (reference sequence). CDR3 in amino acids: CASSTSMSSYEQYF. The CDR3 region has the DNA TGTGCCAGTAGTACGAGTATGAGCTCCTACGAGCAGTACTTC.

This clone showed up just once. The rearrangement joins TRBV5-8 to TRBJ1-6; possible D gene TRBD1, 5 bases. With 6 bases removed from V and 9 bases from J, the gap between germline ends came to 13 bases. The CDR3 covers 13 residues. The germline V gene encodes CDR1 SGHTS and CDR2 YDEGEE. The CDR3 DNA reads TGTGCCAGCAACCGGGGGTACCGTTCACCCCTCCACTTT. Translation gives CASNRGYRSPLHF.

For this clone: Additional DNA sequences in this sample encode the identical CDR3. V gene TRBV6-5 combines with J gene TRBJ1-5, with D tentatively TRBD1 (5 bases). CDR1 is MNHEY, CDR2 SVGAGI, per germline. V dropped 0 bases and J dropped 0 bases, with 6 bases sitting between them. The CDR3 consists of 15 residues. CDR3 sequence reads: CASSYSRDSNQPQHF. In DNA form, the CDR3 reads TGTGCCAGCAGTTACTCCAGGGATAGCAATCAGCCCCAGCATTTT.

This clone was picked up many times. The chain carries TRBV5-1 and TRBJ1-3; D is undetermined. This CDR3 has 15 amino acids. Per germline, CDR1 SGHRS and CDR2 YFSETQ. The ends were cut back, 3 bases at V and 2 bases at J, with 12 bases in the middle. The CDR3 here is CASSWRENTGNTIYF. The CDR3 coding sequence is TGCGCCAGCAGCTGGAGGGAGAACACTGGAAACACCATATATTTT.

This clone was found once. CDR3 DNA sequence: TGTGCCAGCTGGGGGCCCTCTCACAATGAGCAGTTCTTC. Its protein is CASWGPSHNEQFF. The chain has TRBV2 and TRBJ2-1; TRBD1 might be the D (6 bases). CDR3 size: 13 residues. The germline CDR1 and CDR2 sequences are SNHLY and FYNNEI. V gave up 8 bases and J gave up 5 bases, with 13 bases separating them.

CDR3 protein: CASSNSGQVAQETQYF. In nucleotides, the CDR3 is TGCGCCAGCAGCAATAGCGGACAGGTCGCGCAAGAGACCCAGTACTTC. The chain couples TRBV5-1 to TRBJ2-5, with D maybe TRBD1 (7 bases). CDR3 length: 16 residues. Germline CDR1 reads SGHRS; CDR2 reads YFSETQ. The V gene lost 4 bases and the J gene lost 2 bases, with 18 bases spanning the gap.

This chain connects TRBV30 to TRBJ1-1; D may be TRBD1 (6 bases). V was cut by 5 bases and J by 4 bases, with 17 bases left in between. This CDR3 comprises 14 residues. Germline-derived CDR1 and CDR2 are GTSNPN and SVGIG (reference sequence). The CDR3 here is CAWGINLGGTEAFF. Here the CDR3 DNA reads TGTGCCTGGGGTATAAACTTAGGGGGCACTGAAGCTTTCTTT.

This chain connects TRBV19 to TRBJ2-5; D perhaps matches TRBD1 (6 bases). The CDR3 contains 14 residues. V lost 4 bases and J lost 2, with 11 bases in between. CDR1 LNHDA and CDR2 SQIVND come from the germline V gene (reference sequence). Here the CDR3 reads CASSTRTVQETQYF. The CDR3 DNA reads TGTGCCAGTAGTACACGGACAGTACAAGAGACCCAGTACTTC.

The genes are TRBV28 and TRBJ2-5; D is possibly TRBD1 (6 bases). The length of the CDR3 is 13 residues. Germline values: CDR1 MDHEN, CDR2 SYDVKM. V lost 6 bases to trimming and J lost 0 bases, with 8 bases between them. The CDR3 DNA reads TGTGCCAGCAGCACAGGGTACCAAGAGACCCAGTACTTC. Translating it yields CASSTGYQETQYF.

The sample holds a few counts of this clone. The CDR3 DNA reads as TGCGCCAGCAGTGAGCCCGGGACTAGCGGCAACACCGGGGAGCTGTTTTTT. This gives the protein CASSEPGTSGNTGELFF. The V gene is TRBV10-1, the J gene TRBJ2-2, with 11 bases aligning to TRBD2. From germline, CDR1 is WNHNN and CDR2 SYGVQD (reference sequence). J gave up 2 bases and V 2 bases, and 4 bases lay outside the gene matches. The CDR3 length is 17 residues.

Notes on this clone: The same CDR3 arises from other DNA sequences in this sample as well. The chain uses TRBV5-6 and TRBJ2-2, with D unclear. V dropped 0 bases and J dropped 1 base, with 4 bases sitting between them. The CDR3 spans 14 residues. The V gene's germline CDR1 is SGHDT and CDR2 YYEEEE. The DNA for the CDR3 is TGTGCCAGCAGCTTGGGCGGGAACACCGGGGAGCTGTTTTTT. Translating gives CASSLGGNTGELFF.

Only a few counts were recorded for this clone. In nucleotides, the CDR3 is TGCGCCAGCAGAAGGGGAGGGGTGGATGAGACCCAGTACTTC. This sequence encodes CASRRGGVDETQYF. The rearrangement links TRBV5-1 to TRBJ2-5; 7 nucleotides match TRBD2. CDR1 SGHRS and CDR2 YFSETQ come from the germline V gene. The CDR3 covers 14 residues. The trim removed 5 bases at V and 5 bases at J, leaving 9 bases unmatched.

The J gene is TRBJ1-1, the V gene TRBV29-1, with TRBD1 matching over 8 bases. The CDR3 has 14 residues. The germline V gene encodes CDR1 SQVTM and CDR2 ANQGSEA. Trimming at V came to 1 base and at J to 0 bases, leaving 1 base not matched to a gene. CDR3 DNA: TGCAGCGTTGAAGGGACAGGGCTGAACACTGAAGCTTTCTTT. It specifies CSVEGTGLNTEAFF.

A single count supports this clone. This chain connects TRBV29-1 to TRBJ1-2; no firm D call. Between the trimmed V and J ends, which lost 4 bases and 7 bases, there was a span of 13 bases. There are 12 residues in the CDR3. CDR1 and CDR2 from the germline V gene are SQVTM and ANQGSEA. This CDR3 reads CSVGWAEGGYTF. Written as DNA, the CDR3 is TGCAGCGTTGGTTGGGCCGAGGGTGGCTACACCTTC.

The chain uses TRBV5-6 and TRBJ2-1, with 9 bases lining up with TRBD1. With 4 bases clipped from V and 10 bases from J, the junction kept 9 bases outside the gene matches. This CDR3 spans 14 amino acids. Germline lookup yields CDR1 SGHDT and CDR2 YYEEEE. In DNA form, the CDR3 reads TGTGCCAGCAGCATCGGGACAGGGTACAGGGAGCAGTTCTTC. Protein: CASSIGTGYREQFF.

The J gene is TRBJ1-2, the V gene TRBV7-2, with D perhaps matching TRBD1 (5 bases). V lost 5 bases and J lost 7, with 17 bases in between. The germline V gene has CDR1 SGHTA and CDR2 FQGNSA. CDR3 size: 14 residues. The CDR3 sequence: CASSQRTRAAGYTF. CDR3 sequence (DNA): TGTGCCAGCAGCCAACGGACAAGGGCGGCTGGCTACACCTTC.

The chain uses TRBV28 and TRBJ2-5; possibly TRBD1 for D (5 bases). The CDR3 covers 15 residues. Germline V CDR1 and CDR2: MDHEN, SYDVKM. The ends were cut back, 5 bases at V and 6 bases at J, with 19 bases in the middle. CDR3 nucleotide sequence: TGTGCCAGCAGTCCACCGGCAGGGCGTTTGAAGACCCAGTACTTC. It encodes CASSPPAGRLKTQYF.

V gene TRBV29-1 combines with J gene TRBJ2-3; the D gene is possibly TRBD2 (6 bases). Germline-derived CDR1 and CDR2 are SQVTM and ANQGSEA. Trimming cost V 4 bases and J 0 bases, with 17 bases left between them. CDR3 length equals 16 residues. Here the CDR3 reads CSVALGGNPSTDTQYF. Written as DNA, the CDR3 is TGCAGCGTTGCCTTGGGGGGAAATCCTAGCACAGATACGCAGTATTTT.

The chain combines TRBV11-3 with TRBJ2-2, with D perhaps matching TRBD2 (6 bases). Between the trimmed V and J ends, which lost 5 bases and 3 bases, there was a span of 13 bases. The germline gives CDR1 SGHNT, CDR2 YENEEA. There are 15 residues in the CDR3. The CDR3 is CASSAGMADTGELFF. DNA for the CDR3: TGTGCCAGCAGCGCGGGGATGGCGGACACCGGGGAGCTGTTTTTT.